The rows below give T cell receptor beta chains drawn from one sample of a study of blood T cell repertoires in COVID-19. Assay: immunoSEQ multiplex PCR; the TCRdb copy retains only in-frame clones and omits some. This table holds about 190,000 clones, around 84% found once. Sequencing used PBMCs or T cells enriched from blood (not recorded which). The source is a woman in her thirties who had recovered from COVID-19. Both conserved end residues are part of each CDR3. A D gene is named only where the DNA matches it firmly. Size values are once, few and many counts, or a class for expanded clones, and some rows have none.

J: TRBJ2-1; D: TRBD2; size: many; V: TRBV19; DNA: TGTGCCAGTAGTATATCCCTACTAGCGGGGGGCAATGAGCAGTTCTTC; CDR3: CASSISLLAGGNEQFF
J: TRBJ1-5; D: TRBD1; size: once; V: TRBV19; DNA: TGTGCCAGTAGTATGGACAGGGGGTACGGGCAGCCCCAGCATTTT; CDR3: CASSMDRGYGQPQHF
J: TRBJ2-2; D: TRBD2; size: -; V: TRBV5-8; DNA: TGTGCCAGCAGCTCAGGACTAGCGGGGGCGAAGAACACCGGGGAGCTGTTTTTT; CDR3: CASSSGLAGAKNTGELFF
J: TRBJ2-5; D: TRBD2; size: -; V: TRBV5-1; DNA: TGCGCCAGCAGCTCGACGGGACTAGCGGAAGAGACCCAGTACTTC; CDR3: CASSSTGLAEETQYF
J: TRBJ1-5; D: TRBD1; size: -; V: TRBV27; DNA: TGTGCCAGCAGTCCAAGACAGGGGGCGGGGTATAGCAATCAGCCCCAGCATTTT; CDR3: CASSPRQGAGYSNQPQHF
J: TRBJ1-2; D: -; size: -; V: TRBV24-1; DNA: TGTGCCACCAGTGATTTTGAAGGGGCCCCAGGACGCTACACCTTC; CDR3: CATSDFEGAPGRYTF
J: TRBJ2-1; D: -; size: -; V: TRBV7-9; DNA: TGTGCCAGCAGCTTTCTGTCCAGGGCGATTGAGCAGTTCTTC; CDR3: CASSFLSRAIEQFF
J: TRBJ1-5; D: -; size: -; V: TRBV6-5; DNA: TGTGCCACCATCTTGGGGAGTGATGTGAATCAGCCCCAGCATTTT; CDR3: CATILGSDVNQPQHF
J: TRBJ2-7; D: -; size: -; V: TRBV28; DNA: TGTGCCAGCAAAAAAGGGAGTTCCTACGAGCAGTACTTC; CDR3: CASKKGSSYEQYF
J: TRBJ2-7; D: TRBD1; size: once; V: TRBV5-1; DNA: TGCGCCAGCAGCTATGGGACAGTCTACGAGCAGTACTTC; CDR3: CASSYGTVYEQYF
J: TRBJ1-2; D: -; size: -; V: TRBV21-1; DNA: TGTGCCAGGGGTCCGGGGGGATATGGCTACACCTTC; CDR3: CARGPGGYGYTF
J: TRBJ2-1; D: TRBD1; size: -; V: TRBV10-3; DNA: TGTGCCATCAACCAGGGGGGACAGGGGTACAATGAGCAGTTCTTC; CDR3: CAINQGGQGYNEQFF
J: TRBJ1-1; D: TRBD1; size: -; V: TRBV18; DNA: TGTGCCAGCTCACCTAAGACAGGGATGAACACTGAAGCTTTCTTT; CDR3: CASSPKTGMNTEAFF
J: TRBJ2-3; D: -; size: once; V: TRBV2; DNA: TGTGCCAGCAGTGACGCGAAGCGGGCGTTCGTAGATACGCAGTATTTT; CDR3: CASSDAKRAFVDTQYF
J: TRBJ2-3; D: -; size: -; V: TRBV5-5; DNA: TGTGCCAGCAGGACTGGGGCAGGGGCTCAAGATACGCAGTATTTT; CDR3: CASRTGAGAQDTQYF
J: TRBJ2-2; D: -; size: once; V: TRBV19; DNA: TGTGCCAGTAGTATAGTACGAGGGGGGAACACCGGGGAGCTGTTTTTT; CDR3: CASSIVRGGNTGELFF
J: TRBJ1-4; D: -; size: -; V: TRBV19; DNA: TGTGCCAGTAAACAGGGTACTAATGAAAAACTGTTTTTT; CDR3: CASKQGTNEKLFF
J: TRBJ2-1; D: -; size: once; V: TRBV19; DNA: TGTGCCAGTGGGGGGAATGAGCAGTTCTTC; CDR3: CASGGNEQFF
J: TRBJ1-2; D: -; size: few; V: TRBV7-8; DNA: TGTGCCAGCAGCTTAATCAGTACAGGGACCGGCTACACCTTC; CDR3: CASSLISTGTGYTF
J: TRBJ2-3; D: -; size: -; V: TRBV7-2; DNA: TGTGCCAGTAAGGGCGGGGCCACAGATACGCAGTATTTT; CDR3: CASKGGATDTQYF
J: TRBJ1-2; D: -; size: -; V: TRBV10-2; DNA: TGCGCCAGCAGTCCGCAGTCTTTCGTCTATGGCTACACCTTC; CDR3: CASSPQSFVYGYTF
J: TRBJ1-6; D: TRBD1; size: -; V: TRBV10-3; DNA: TGTGCCATCAGTAAAACAGGGGACTCACCCCTCCACTTT; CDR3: CAISKTGDSPLHF
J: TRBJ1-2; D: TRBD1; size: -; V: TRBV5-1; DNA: TGCGCCAGCAGCTTGCCGGATAACAGGGGGCAATTACTTGGCTACACCTTC; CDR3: CASSLPDNRGQLLGYTF
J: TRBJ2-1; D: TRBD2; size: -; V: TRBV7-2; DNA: TGTGCCAGCAGCTTACCTTCGGGACTAGCGGGGGGACAGAATGAGCAGTTCTTC; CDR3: CASSLPSGLAGGQNEQFF
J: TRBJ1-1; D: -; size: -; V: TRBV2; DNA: TGTGCCAGCAGTCCCTTCGGGGTCAGCGCTGAAGCTTTCTTT; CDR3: CASSPFGVSAEAFF
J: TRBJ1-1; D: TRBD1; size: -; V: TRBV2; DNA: TGTGCCAGCAGTGAAGCGGGAACAGGGGTGACTGAAGCTTTCTTT; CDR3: CASSEAGTGVTEAFF
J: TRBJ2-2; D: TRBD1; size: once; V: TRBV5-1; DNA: TGCGCCAGCCAGCGCGCGTCAGGGGACAGGACCGGGGAGCTGTTTTTT; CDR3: CASQRASGDRTGELFF
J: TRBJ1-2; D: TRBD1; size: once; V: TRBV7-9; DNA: TGTGCCAGCAGCTTAATAGGGACAGCTAACTATGGCTACACCTTC; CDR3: CASSLIGTANYGYTF
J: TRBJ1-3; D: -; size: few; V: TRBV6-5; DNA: TGTGCCAGCAGTTCAGGGGTCCGCTCTGGAAACACCATATATTTT; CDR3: CASSSGVRSGNTIYF
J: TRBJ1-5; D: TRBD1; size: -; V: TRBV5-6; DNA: TGTGCCAGCAGCCTAAGACAGGGGAGCAATCAGCCCCAGCATTTT; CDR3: CASSLRQGSNQPQHF
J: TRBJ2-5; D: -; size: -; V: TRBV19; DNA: TGTGCCACCGGACAGCGAGTACAAGAGACCCAGTACTTC; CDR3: CATGQRVQETQYF
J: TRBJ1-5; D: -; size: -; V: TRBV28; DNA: TGTGCCAGCAGTTTCCGAGGTTTGGGTCAGCCCCAGCATTTT; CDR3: CASSFRGLGQPQHF
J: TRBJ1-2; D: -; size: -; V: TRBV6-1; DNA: TGTGCCAGCAGTGACAGGGTCCGTAACTATGGCTACACCTTC; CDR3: CASSDRVRNYGYTF
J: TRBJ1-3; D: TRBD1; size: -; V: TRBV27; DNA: TGTGCCAGCAGTTTGACAGGGAGGACTGGAAACACCATATATTTT; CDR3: CASSLTGRTGNTIYF
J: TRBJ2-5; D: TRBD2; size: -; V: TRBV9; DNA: TGTGCCAGCAGCGTATTAGCGGGGGGGAAAGAGACCCAGTACTTC; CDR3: CASSVLAGGKETQYF
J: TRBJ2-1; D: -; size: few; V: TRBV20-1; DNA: TGCAGTGCTAGTAGGCGACTCAAAAACAATGAGCAGTTCTTC; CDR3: CSASRRLKNNEQFF
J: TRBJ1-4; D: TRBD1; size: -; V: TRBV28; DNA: TGTGCCAGCAGTTTACCCCTACAGGGGGTGGCTAATGAAAAACTGTTTTTT; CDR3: CASSLPLQGVANEKLFF
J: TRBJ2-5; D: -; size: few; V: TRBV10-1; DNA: TGCGCCAGCAGTGACTCGTACCAAGAGACCCAGTACTTC; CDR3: CASSDSYQETQYF
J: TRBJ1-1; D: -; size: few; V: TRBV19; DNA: TGTGCCACCATGGGCCAAAGGGGCACTGAAGCTTTCTTT; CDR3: CATMGQRGTEAFF
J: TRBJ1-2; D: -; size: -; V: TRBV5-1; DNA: TGCGCCAGCAGCTTGGGGGAGGAATATGGCTACACCTTC; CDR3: CASSLGEEYGYTF
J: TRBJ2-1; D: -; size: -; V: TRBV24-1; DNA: TGTGCCACCAGTACCCGAGACTACAATGAGCAGTTCTTC; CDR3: CATSTRDYNEQFF
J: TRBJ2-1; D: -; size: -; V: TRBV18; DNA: TGTGCCAGCTCCCCCAACAGGGATGGTGAGCAGTTCTTC; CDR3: CASSPNRDGEQFF
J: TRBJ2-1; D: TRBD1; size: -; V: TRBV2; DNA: TGTGCCAGCAGTGAAGCCTTGGTGACAGGGGGCTTTTATGAGCAGTTCTTC; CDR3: CASSEALVTGGFYEQFF
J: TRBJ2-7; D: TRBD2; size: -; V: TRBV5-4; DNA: TGTGCCAGCAGCACCCCTAGCGGGAATATCTACGAGCAGTACTTC; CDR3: CASSTPSGNIYEQYF
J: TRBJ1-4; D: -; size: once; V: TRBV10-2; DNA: TGCGCCAGCAGATTCAAACTGACTGATGCAACTAATGAAAAACTGTTTTTT; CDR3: CASRFKLTDATNEKLFF
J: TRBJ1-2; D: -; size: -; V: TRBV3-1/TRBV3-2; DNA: TGTGCCAGCAGCCAACCAGGGTCTAACTATGGCTACACCTTC; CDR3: CASSQPGSNYGYTF
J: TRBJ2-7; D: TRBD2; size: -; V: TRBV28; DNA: TGTGCCAGCAGCCAACCTCCTGGACTAGCGGGAGTGCGGTACTTC; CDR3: CASSQPPGLAGVRYF
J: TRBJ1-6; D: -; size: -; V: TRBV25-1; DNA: TGTGCCAGCAGTGAATCGAGTCTGGGGCTTGCTTCACCCCTCCACTTT; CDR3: CASSESSLGLASPLHF